These 21 T cell receptor beta chains share one sample of origin, sequenced in a study of response to subunit inactivated influenza vaccine. Each CDR3 protein is one row after TCRdb ran MiXCR on the RT-PCR reads. The sample lists hundreds of thousands of distinct CDR3 sequences, about an eighth occurring once. The sample here was PBMCs from blood, taken on the day of vaccination. The receptor set was obtained from a man aged 45-65 years who received an inactivated influenza vaccine.

This clonotype was seen ten or more times. The chain carries TRBV7-2 and TRBJ2-5; possibly TRBD1 for D (6 bases). The CDR3 is 15 residues long. Germline lookup yields CDR1 SGHTA and CDR2 FQGNSA. Deletions cut 2 bases from V and 1 base from J, with 11 bases between. The CDR3 sequence: CASSLQGSGQETQYF. The CDR3 bases are TGTGCCAGCAGCTTACAGGGGAGCGGCCAAGAGACCCAGTACTTC.

The rearrangement links TRBV10-3 to TRBJ2-2, with 10 bases aligning to TRBD1. With 4 bases clipped from V and 0 bases from J, the junction kept 2 bases outside the gene matches. The CDR3 contains 16 residues. Germline V gene data show CDR1 as ENHRY and CDR2 as SYGVKD. This chain's CDR3 is CAISAGTGANTGELFF. CDR3 nucleotide sequence: TGTGCCATCAGTGCTGGGACAGGGGCGAACACCGGGGAGCTGTTTTTT.

This clonotype was seen a few times. CDR3: CASSRLRGQISYNEQFF. The CDR3 region has the DNA TGTGCCAGCAGCCGTTTGCGGGGGCAGATCTCCTACAATGAGCAGTTCTTC. The gene calls are TRBV3-1 and TRBJ2-1; D is perhaps TRBD2 (7 bases). With 4 bases removed from V and 0 bases from J, the gap between germline ends came to 16 bases. CDR1 and CDR2 (germline): LGHDT, YNNKEL (reference sequence). CDR3 length: 17 amino acids.

This clonotype was found a few times. The J gene is TRBJ2-1, the V gene TRBV28, with 7 bases fitting TRBD1. V shed 1 base, J shed 9 bases, and the junction held 3 bases outside the gene matches. In germline, CDR1 is MDHEN, CDR2 SYDVKM. CDR3 size: 13 residues. CDR3 sequence reads: CASSLYRGGEQFF. CDR3 in DNA: TGTGCCAGCAGTTTATACAGGGGCGGTGAGCAGTTCTTC.

This clonotype showed up just a few times. The rearrangement joins TRBV5-1 to TRBJ2-7; TRBD2 might be the D (6 bases). V lost 3 bases and J lost 2, with 12 bases in between. Germline V CDR1 and CDR2: SGHRS, YFSETQ. The CDR3 loop spans 14 amino acids. Here the CDR3 reads CASSSRDLTYEQYF. Here the CDR3 DNA reads TGCGCCAGCAGCTCCCGGGACTTAACCTACGAGCAGTACTTC.

This clonotype was seen a handful of times. The chain carries TRBV5-5 and TRBJ1-4, with D possibly TRBD1 on 5 matching bases. Trimming left V 3 bases short and J 5 bases short, with 17 bases between. This CDR3 region has 16 residues. CDR1 is SGHKS and CDR2 is YYEKEE in the germline V gene (reference sequence). CDR3 DNA: TGTGCCAGCAGCTCGGTAGGAGGGACCTCAAATGAAAAACTGTTTTTT. Its protein is CASSSVGGTSNEKLFF.

The chain couples TRBV6-7 to TRBJ2-5; TRBD2 agrees at 9 bases. TRBV6-7 is treated as an ORF (open reading frame) with a function not yet certain. Trimming at V came to 5 bases and at J to 4 bases, leaving 8 bases not matched to a gene. The CDR3 length is 15 residues. CDR3: CASSATRAGGETQYF. The CDR3 coding sequence is TGTGCCAGCAGTGCGACCAGAGCGGGAGGAGAGACCCAGTACTTC.

Only a few counts were recorded for this clonotype. Here the CDR3 DNA reads TGTGCCAGCCTTGAACTCGGGAGGGCCTTGAATGAGCAGTTCTTC. Translation: CASLELGRALNEQFF. The chain joins TRBV12-3 or TRBV12-4 to TRBJ2-1; TRBD2 matches at 8 bases. With 8 bases clipped from V and 7 bases from J, the junction kept 13 bases outside the gene matches. The CDR3 is 15 amino acids.

In this sample, this clonotype turned up a few times. The V gene is TRBV11-1, the J gene TRBJ2-5; D is unresolved. Trimming pared 5 bases from V and 1 base from J, leaving 11 bases between. CDR3 length equals 14 residues. Germline lookup yields CDR1 SGHAT and CDR2 FQDESV (reference sequence). The CDR3 sequence is CASSPPGFQETQYF. As DNA, the CDR3 is TGTGCCAGCAGCCCACCGGGCTTCCAAGAGACCCAGTACTTC.

The chain is built from TRBV28 and TRBJ2-7, with D unclear. The CDR3 is 14 amino acids. Germline V lookup: CDR1 MDHEN, CDR2 SYDVKM. V was trimmed by 5 bases and J by 2 bases, leaving 13 bases between them. Here the CDR3 DNA reads TGTGCCAGCAGTACCCAACCGGCGACCTACGAGCAGTACTTC. Its protein is CASSTQPATYEQYF.

Many counts were recorded for this clonotype. The chain couples TRBV27 to TRBJ1-1; 7 nucleotides line up with TRBD1. V shed 4 bases and J 4 bases; nucleotides not matched to a gene: 3. The CDR3 extends over 13 amino acids. Germline loops: CDR1 MNHEY, CDR2 SMNVEV (reference sequence). CDR3 loop: CASSSDRATEAFF. The CDR3 DNA follows: TGTGCCAGCAGTTCCGACAGGGCCACTGAAGCTTTCTTT.

This clonotype was seen a few times. This chain uses TRBV5-5 with TRBJ1-2; tentative D call: TRBD1 (5 bases). The CDR3 has 15 amino acids. Germline loops: CDR1 SGHKS, CDR2 YYEKEE (reference sequence). V was pared by 3 bases and J by 2 bases, with 14 bases between. CDR3 sequence: CASSSRDPYNYGYTF. Written as DNA, the CDR3 is TGTGCCAGCAGCTCCCGGGACCCCTACAACTATGGCTACACCTTC.

Only a few counts were recorded for this clonotype. J is TRBJ2-7 and V is TRBV20-1; TRBD1 aligns across 9 bases. Germline-derived CDR1 and CDR2 are DFQATT and SNEGSKA (reference sequence). This CDR3 contains 13 residues. Germline trimming cut 6 bases from V and 4 bases from J; bases unmatched to any gene: 7. CDR3: CSAETGGKYEQYF. The DNA of the CDR3 is TGCAGTGCCGAAACAGGGGGCAAATACGAGCAGTACTTC.

This clonotype showed up many times. The genes are TRBV6-1 and TRBJ2-6, with D possibly being TRBD1 (5 bases). Trimming removed 6 bases at V and 1 base at J, with 16 bases between. The germline CDR1 and CDR2 sequences are MNHNS and SASEGT. There are 17 residues in the CDR3. CDR3 in DNA: TGTGCCAGCAGACAGGTCCCCGTGGCTTCTGGGGCCAACGTCCTGACTTTC. This encodes CASRQVPVASGANVLTF.

This clonotype was picked up a small number of times. This chain joins TRBV7-9 and TRBJ2-3, with D perhaps assigned TRBD1 or TRBD2 (5 bases each). The CDR3 is made up of 16 amino acids. CDR1 and CDR2 from the germline V gene are SEHNR and FQNEAQ (reference sequence). Trimming took off 5 bases at V and 6 bases at J, with 21 bases between the two ends. The CDR3 sequence: CASSPKGTSKTDTQYF. The CDR3, as DNA: TGTGCCAGCAGCCCAAAGGGGACGTCTAAGACGGATACGCAGTATTTT.

The chain has TRBV7-6 and TRBJ2-1; 9 nucleotides match TRBD1. The germline V gene encodes CDR1 SGHVS and CDR2 FNYEAQ. The CDR3 loop spans 15 amino acids. The trim removed 6 bases at V and 7 bases at J, leaving 10 bases unmatched. The CDR3 DNA sequence: TGTGCCAGCAGGGGTGGGACAGGGTTGAGTAATGAGCAGTTCTTC. Its protein is CASRGGTGLSNEQFF.

There are many counts of this clonotype. The genes are TRBV12-3 or TRBV12-4 and TRBJ2-1; D is uncertain. The CDR3 extends over 14 amino acids. The V gene lost 5 bases and the J gene lost 4 bases, with 12 bases spanning the gap. CDR3 sequence: CASSPSDLYNEQFF. The DNA of the CDR3 is TGTGCCAGCAGTCCGAGCGATCTATACAATGAGCAGTTCTTC.

This clonotype was counted a few times. The DNA of the CDR3 is TGTGCCAGCAGCTTAGGGAACCGGGACAGCACCTACGAGCAGTACTTC. Translated: CASSLGNRDSTYEQYF. The chain employs TRBV7-2 and TRBJ2-7; 7 bases fit TRBD1. CDR3 size: 16 residues. The germline V gene encodes CDR1 SGHTA and CDR2 FQGNSA. V was clipped by 1 base and J by 2 bases; unmatched bases: 8.

This clonotype was observed once. CDR3 DNA sequence: TGTGCCAGCAGCAAAAGACAGGGTGCAGATACGCAGTATTTT. Its translation: CASSKRQGADTQYF. The chain has TRBV13 and TRBJ2-3; 7 bases line up with TRBD1. The junction had 6 bases not matched to a gene; V was cut back by 5 bases and J by 4 bases. The CDR3 extends over 14 amino acids. Looked up from germline, CDR1 is PRHDT and CDR2 is FYEKMQ (reference sequence).

CDR3 nucleotide sequence: TGTGCCAGCAGCCAAGGTCTCATAGCCGCCTCCGAGCAGTACTTC. It is translated as CASSQGLIAASEQYF. The rearrangement links TRBV3-1 to TRBJ2-7; D is undetermined. With 1 base removed from V and 6 bases from J, the gap between germline ends came to 16 bases. CDR1 LGHDT and CDR2 YNNKEL come from the germline V gene (reference sequence). There are 15 residues in the CDR3.

This clonotype was seen at least ten times. V and J are TRBV12-3 or TRBV12-4 and TRBJ2-7, with 12 bases matching TRBD1. The CDR3 contains 17 residues. With V trimmed by 3 bases and J by 7 bases, 13 bases remained unmatched. In DNA form, the CDR3 reads TGTGCCAGCAGTTTGGTGGGGGCGGGACAGGGGGCGCGAGAGCAGTACTTC. Translation gives CASSLVGAGQGAREQYF.